This entry describes one T cell receptor (beta chain). Generated by immunoSEQ multiplex PCR, the TCRdb table keeps only in-frame clones and is missing some. The table includes more than 80,000 clones, roughly 88% detected once. These data originate in a study of OX40 agonist ivuxolimab in advanced cancers. The source is an adult with an advanced solid tumor such as melanoma, head and neck, liver or kidney cancer. Sequenced material: CD4+ or CD8+ T cells sorted from blood, taken in a trial of the OX40 agonist ivuxolimab.

The CDR3 DNA follows: TGTGCCAGCAGCCCCGGGGTTATTGCCACAGATACGCAGTATTTT. The encoded protein is CASSPGVIATDTQYF. This chain connects TRBV9 to TRBJ2-3; possibly TRBD2 for D (5 bases). CDR1 and CDR2 (germline): SGDLS, YYNGEE. The V gene lost 4 bases and the J gene lost 2 bases, with 14 bases spanning the gap. The CDR3 is 15 amino acids.